The rows below give T cell receptor beta chains drawn from one sample of a study of PD-1 blockade in classical Hodgkin lymphoma. The assay was immunoSEQ multiplex PCR, and TCRdb's table has in-frame clones only and misses some. The table has about 90,000 clones, around 90% seen once. The starting material was peripheral blood mononuclear cells (PBMCs), obtained before the second cycle of nivolumab. These receptors were collected from a human donor with classical Hodgkin lymphoma. Both conserved end residues are part of each CDR3.

J gene	V gene	CDR3 length	CDR3 protein
TRBJ2-1	TRBV10-2	11	CASSEIGEQFF
TRBJ1-3	TRBV28	15	CASSPPGMAGNTIYF
TRBJ2-1	TRBV15	15	CATSTLAGDWDEQFF
TRBJ2-3	TRBV9	14	CASSPRPGTDTQYF
TRBJ2-1	TRBV4-1	15	CASSQEGGSVNEQFF
TRBJ1-1	TRBV4-1	15	CASSLMDRGETEAFF
TRBJ2-5	TRBV10-3	15	CAISGGQGDQETQYF
TRBJ2-7	TRBV27	15	CASSSPGLAGGEQYF
TRBJ2-1	TRBV7-9	15	CASSLPYRLGNEQFF
TRBJ2-5	TRBV7-7	13	CASSFDHQETQYF
TRBJ2-7	TRBV2	18	CASSELKTGALFLYEQYF
TRBJ1-2	TRBV9	15	CASSVDDWTGYGYTF
TRBJ1-1	TRBV9	11	CASSSNTRAFF
TRBJ2-3	TRBV10-3	15	CAISEVGQVTDTQYF
TRBJ2-5	TRBV30	13	CAWSIRGQETQYF
TRBJ2-1	TRBV18	15	CASSPPGQGNNEQFF
TRBJ2-2	TRBV27	15	CASSLSWGNTGELFF
TRBJ1-1	TRBV6-1	13	CASQTGLGTEAFF
TRBJ2-7	TRBV11-2	14	CASSLGTRAYEQYF
TRBJ2-2	TRBV5-1	17	CASSLGTSGANTGELFF
TRBJ1-2	TRBV6-5	13	CASSSTESYGYTF
TRBJ2-1	TRBV5-1	14	CASSLDLVGNEQFF
TRBJ1-3	TRBV2	12	CASREQGSTIYF
TRBJ1-2	TRBV15	16	CATSPATGGANYGYTF
TRBJ1-2	TRBV18	15	CASSPGTPDRGGYTF
TRBJ2-3	TRBV27	16	CASSLLLAGITDTQYF
TRBJ2-3	TRBV27	14	CASSPRDLTDTQYF
TRBJ2-7	TRBV5-1	13	CASSLADPYEQYF
TRBJ1-2	TRBV19	14	CASTYLRQGAGYTF
TRBJ2-5	TRBV30	13	CAWSRLGEETQYF
TRBJ1-1	TRBV7-9	14	CASSVEGQGIGAFF
TRBJ2-7	TRBV10-3	16	CAIKATLAGNAYEQYF
TRBJ2-7	TRBV5-1	11	CASSAEREQYF
TRBJ2-7	TRBV5-8	14	CASGPGTLPYEQYF
TRBJ1-2	TRBV7-9	14	CASSLGGQVYGYTF
TRBJ1-1	TRBV7-8	15	CASSPSGTGNTEAFF
TRBJ2-1	TRBV6-4	14	CASSRLAGGSEQFF
TRBJ1-4	TRBV19	15	CASSPTKSTNEKLFF
TRBJ2-7	TRBV19	17	CASSITPWGSDAYEQYF
TRBJ2-7	TRBV6-1	11	CASSDIGEQYF
TRBJ2-2	TRBV6-4	13	CASSDPTDGELFF
TRBJ2-5	TRBV4-1	12	CASSLRGETQYF
TRBJ2-5	TRBV7-9	19	CASSFPTGTSGIKQETQYF
TRBJ2-2	TRBV7-9	15	CASRGALPQTGELFF
TRBJ2-5	TRBV5-1	15	CASSLGAGLGETQYF
TRBJ1-2	TRBV7-9	18	CASSNRDRVAASNYGYTF
TRBJ2-3	TRBV6-5	11	CASSSGDTQYF
TRBJ2-1	TRBV19	16	CASSGRRAGDRNEQFF
TRBJ2-7	TRBV7-9	16	CASSFPSSGNRYEQYF
TRBJ2-7	TRBV27	15	CASSPRQPISYEQYF
TRBJ2-7	TRBV29-1	15	CSVDVAGDAPYEQYF
TRBJ1-4	TRBV7-8	14	CASSLVGRAEKLFF
TRBJ1-2	TRBV18	14	CASSPSGQAHGYTF
.	TRBV29-1	14	CSASAGTSGHEQYF
TRBJ2-1	TRBV4-1	12	CASSQVGNEQFF
TRBJ2-7	TRBV30	20	CAWSPGSTPVLRFQFYEQYF
TRBJ2-3	TRBV28	17	CASSLPSGLEGTDTQYF
TRBJ1-5	TRBV30	13	CAWSRGESQPQHF
TRBJ2-7	TRBV15	15	CATSRPGQGAYEQYF
TRBJ1-1	TRBV4-2	15	CASSPREGTNTEAFF